Listed here are 31 T cell receptor beta chains from one sample, sequenced in a study of T cells in Graves' hyperthyroidism and ophthalmopathy. TCR beta CDR3 regions were amplified from RNA. TCR CDR3 regions were first amplified by RT-PCR with HTBI primers. TCRdb ran MiXCR on the multiplex PCR reads and lists one entry per CDR3 protein. The repertoire has 300,000 to 400,000 distinct CDR3 sequences, 20% to 25% of them found once; the top ten carry less than 65%. The sequencing sample was made of blood. The receptors shown here come from a woman in her fifties or sixties with Graves' hyperthyroidism.

This clonotype was detected many times. The chain uses TRBV20-1 and TRBJ2-5; no firm D call. CDR1 and CDR2 from the germline V gene are DFQATT and SNEGSKA (reference sequence). The ends were cut back, 5 bases at V and 4 bases at J, with 14 bases in the middle. CDR3 length: 13 residues. CDR3 nucleotide sequence: TGCAGTGCTCCTCCAGCCGCTACAGAGACCCAGTACTTC. It yields the protein CSAPPAATETQYF.

The chain carries TRBV19 and TRBJ2-3; TRBD2 agrees at 9 bases. Unmatched junction bases numbered 4, after V lost 3 bases and J lost 0 bases. Germline V gives CDR1 LNHDA, CDR2 SQIVND (reference sequence). This CDR3 is 16 amino acids long. The CDR3 DNA sequence: TGTGCCAGTAGTATTCCGCTAGCGGGGAGCACAGATACGCAGTATTTT. Protein: CASSIPLAGSTDTQYF.

The chain carries TRBV6-5 and TRBJ2-1; 12 bases agree with TRBD2. The CDR3 spans 18 residues. The germline CDR1 and CDR2 sequences are MNHEY and SVGAGI. J was trimmed by 5 bases and V by 4 bases; bases with no gene match: 12. In DNA, the CDR3 is TGTGCCAGCAGTTCACTAAAGACTAGCGGGGGAGCAGACAATGAGCAGTTCTTC. It translates to CASSSLKTSGGADNEQFF.

This clonotype was observed many times. The chain couples TRBV7-9 to TRBJ2-5; no clear D gene. The CDR3 extends over 17 amino acids. V dropped 0 bases and J dropped 2 bases, with 16 bases sitting between them. From germline, CDR1 is SEHNR and CDR2 FQNEAQ (reference sequence). CDR3 residues: CASSLAQLDAVQETQYF. The CDR3 nucleotides read TGTGCCAGCAGCTTAGCGCAACTCGACGCCGTTCAAGAGACCCAGTACTTC.

The chain is built from TRBV20-1 and TRBJ2-1; D not resolved. The CDR3 has 12 amino acids. Germline V gene data show CDR1 as DFQATT and CDR2 as SNEGSKA (reference sequence). V gave up 1 base and J gave up 10 bases, with 11 bases separating them. DNA of the CDR3: TGCAGTGCTAGAGCCCATCACGGGGAGCAGTTCTTC. Translating gives CSARAHHGEQFF.

This clonotype was detected many times. The rearrangement links TRBV6-1 to TRBJ2-7, with unresolved D. The CDR3 has 13 amino acids. CDR1 and CDR2 from the germline V gene are MNHNS and SASEGT. V was pared by 5 bases and J by 1 base, with 9 bases between. CDR3 DNA sequence: TGTGCCAGCAGTTCGCGACTTTCCTACGAGCAGTACTTC. Encoded protein: CASSSRLSYEQYF.

This clonotype was counted many times. The chain couples TRBV19 to TRBJ2-1; the D gene could be TRBD1 or TRBD2 (5 bases each). V was clipped by 8 bases and J by 0 bases, with 11 bases between them. Germline values: CDR1 LNHDA, CDR2 SQIVND (reference sequence). CDR3 size: 14 residues. The CDR3 DNA reads TGTGCCAGTTCGAGGGGCAGCTCCTACAATGAGCAGTTCTTC. Residues: CASSRGSSYNEQFF.

This clonotype showed up many times. The chain has TRBV10-3 and TRBJ2-5, with a possible D match to TRBD1 (5 bases). Germline CDR1 reads ENHRY; CDR2 reads SYGVKD. The CDR3 is 12 amino acids. The V gene lost 7 bases and the J gene lost 1 base, with 7 bases spanning the gap. The CDR3 sequence is CAIMDIQETQYF. CDR3 bases: TGTGCCATCATGGACATCCAAGAGACCCAGTACTTC.

The chain is built from TRBV24-1 and TRBJ2-7, with D perhaps matching TRBD2 (6 bases). Per germline, CDR1 KGHDR and CDR2 SFDVKD. The CDR3 is 13 residues long. V dropped 3 bases and J dropped 5 bases, with 10 bases sitting between them. The CDR3 nucleotides are TGTGCCACCAGTGATGCCCCGGGGGACGAGCAGTACTTC. Translating it yields CATSDAPGDEQYF.

This clonotype was seen more than once but under ten times. The V and J genes are TRBV15 and TRBJ2-2; 9 nucleotides match TRBD1. This CDR3 comprises 17 residues. J lost 3 bases, V lost 0 bases, and 5 bases had no gene match. CDR1 and CDR2 from the germline V gene are LNHNV and YYDKDF (reference sequence). The CDR3 coding sequence is TGTGCCACCAGCAGAGAGGGACAGGGTACGCACACCGGGGAGCTGTTTTTT. Residues: CATSREGQGTHTGELFF. Filled out from reference TRBV15 and TRBJ2-2, the complete variable domain reads DAMVIQNPRYQVTQFGKPVTLSCSQTLNHNVMYWYQQKSSQAPKLLFHYYDKDFNNEADTPDNFQSRRPNTSFCFLDIRSPGLGDTAMYLCATSREGQGTHTGELFFGEGSRLTVL.

The rearrangement joins TRBV6-1 to TRBJ2-7; D not certain. Deletions cut 8 bases from V and 0 bases from J, with 14 bases between. There are 14 residues in the CDR3. CDR1 and CDR2 (germline): MNHNS, SASEGT. The CDR3 reads CASAQGRLSYEQYF. CDR3 in DNA: TGTGCCAGCGCCCAAGGCCGGCTCTCCTACGAGCAGTACTTC.

Comment on this clonotype: A single base separates this from a much larger clone, so it may be a read error. Because it lacks the conserved phenylalanine or tryptophan at the end, this CDR3 is likely a read error. V and J are TRBV12-3 or TRBV12-4 and TRBJ1-5, with 7 bases fitting TRBD1. CDR3 length equals 14 residues. J gave up 7 bases and V 7 bases, and 10 bases lay outside the gene matches. The CDR3 nucleotides read TGTGCCAGCACCTCGGACAGGCTCAGGCAGCCCCAGCATTCT. Translation: CASTSDRLRQPQHS.

The V call is TRBV20-1, the J call TRBJ1-2; D might be TRBD1 (5 bases). V was pared by 8 bases and J by 1 base, with 8 bases between. Germline V gene data show CDR1 as DFQATT and CDR2 as SNEGSKA (reference sequence). The CDR3 extends over 11 amino acids. The CDR3 DNA reads as TGCAGTCTTGACAGTAACTATGGCTACACCTTC. It codes for CSLDSNYGYTF.

This clonotype was detected many times. The chain employs TRBV11-2 and TRBJ2-1, with D tentatively TRBD1 or TRBD2 (6 bases each). This CDR3 has 15 residues. The V and J ends lost 5 bases and 5 bases respectively, with 16 bases between them. Germline V gene sequence: CDR1 SGHAT, CDR2 FQNNGV. CDR3 region: CASSSLRGGHNEQFF. CDR3 sequence (DNA): TGTGCCAGCAGCAGTCTGAGAGGGGGGCACAATGAGCAGTTCTTC.

This clonotype was counted a few times. V usage is TRBV28 and J usage is TRBJ1-5; perhaps TRBD1 as D (6 bases). V lost 5 bases and J 0 bases, leaving 14 bases between the germline ends. This CDR3 is 16 amino acids long. Germline V gene lookup returns CDR1 MDHEN and CDR2 SYDVKM. The CDR3 region has the DNA TGTGCCAGCAGTCTGTGGACAGTTTTTAGCAATCAGCCCCAGCATTTT. Residues: CASSLWTVFSNQPQHF.

With respect to this clonotype: A much larger clone lies one base from this, so it may be a read error. The rearrangement uses TRBV20-1 and TRBJ2-1; D perhaps matches TRBD2 (6 bases). The tail of the sequence fits TRBJ2-7 better, so the J call may be wrong. Looked up from germline, CDR1 is DFQATT and CDR2 is SNEGSKA (reference sequence). The CDR3 has 14 amino acids. Here the CDR3 reads CSASDGSSYNEQYF. The DNA for the CDR3 is TGCAGTGCTAGCGACGGGAGCTCCTACAATGAGCAGTACTTC.

The rearrangement uses TRBV2 and TRBJ2-5; D gene unclear. CDR3 size: 11 residues. V dropped 8 bases and J dropped 3 bases, with 7 bases sitting between them. The germline V gene has CDR1 SNHLY and CDR2 FYNNEI. As DNA, the CDR3 is TGTGCCAGCGGGGTGAAAGAGACCCAGTACTTC. Protein sequence: CASGVKETQYF. The full variable domain, its missing parts supplied by reference TRBV2 and TRBJ2-5, is EPEVTQTPSHQVTQMGQEVILRCVPISNHLYFYWYRQILGQKVEFLVSFYNNEISEKSEIFDDQFSVERPDGSNFTLKIRSTKLEDSAMYFCASGVKETQYFGPGTRLLVL.

This clonotype was recorded many times. The chain recombines TRBV12-3 or TRBV12-4 with TRBJ2-2; TRBD2 agrees at 9 bases. V lost 10 bases to trimming and J lost 2 bases; unmatched junction nucleotides: 8. This CDR3 spans 15 amino acids. CDR3 protein: CAKTGLANNTGELFF. CDR3 nucleotide sequence: TGTGCCAAAACCGGACTAGCGAATAACACCGGGGAGCTGTTTTTT.

The chain recombines TRBV28 with TRBJ2-1; TRBD1 matches 7 bases. The germline V gene has CDR1 MDHEN and CDR2 SYDVKM. Trimming took 6 bases from V and 1 from J; bases not matched to a gene: 3. The CDR3 contains 14 residues. Written as DNA, the CDR3 is TGTGCCAGCAGCACGGGACAGTCCTACAATGAGCAGTTCTTC. Protein sequence: CASSTGQSYNEQFF.

This chain uses TRBV11-2 with TRBJ2-1, with 9 bases lining up with TRBD2. Per the germline V gene, CDR1 is SGHAT and CDR2 is FQNNGV. CDR3 size: 13 residues. J gave up 8 bases and V 8 bases, and 7 bases lay outside the gene matches. DNA for the CDR3: TGTGCCAGCCGGCGCGGGGGGGTCTATGAGCAGTTCTTC. Amino acid sequence: CASRRGGVYEQFF.

The chain links TRBV5-1 to TRBJ2-5; unclear D gene. Per the germline V gene, CDR1 is SGHRS and CDR2 is YFSETQ. The CDR3 spans 11 residues. V gave up 7 bases and J gave up 0 bases, with 4 bases separating them. CDR3 in amino acids: CASEDQETQYF. The CDR3 nucleotides are TGCGCCAGCGAAGACCAAGAGACCCAGTACTTC.

V and J are TRBV7-3 and TRBJ2-1; TRBD2 matches 9 bases. In germline, CDR1 is SGHTA, CDR2 FQGTGA. The V gene end was trimmed by 5 bases and the J gene end by 6 bases; junction bases not matched to a gene: 11. CDR3 length equals 16 residues. The CDR3 region is CASSPNSGRISNEQFF. The DNA for the CDR3 is TGTGCCAGCAGCCCAAATAGCGGGAGAATTAGCAATGAGCAGTTCTTC.

This clonotype showed up many times. The chain uses TRBV29-1 and TRBJ2-3, with 10 bases fitting TRBD1. This CDR3 is 13 amino acids long. Trimming removed 5 bases from V and 4 bases from J; junction bases left unmatched: 3. The germline gives CDR1 SQVTM, CDR2 ANQGSEA. The CDR3: CSVIDRGPDTQYF. The CDR3 region has the DNA TGCAGCGTTATAGACAGGGGGCCAGATACGCAGTATTTT.

This clonotype has a handful of counts. V gene TRBV25-1 combines with J gene TRBJ1-2; no firm D call. Germline V CDR1 and CDR2: MGHDK, SYGVNS. V lost 4 bases and J lost 6, with 12 bases in between. The CDR3 has 13 residues. CDR3 sequence (DNA): TGTGCCAGCAGTGGTAGGGCCACGGATGGCTACACCTTC. This translates into CASSGRATDGYTF.

The table lists this clonotype with a few counts. The gene calls are TRBV4-1 and TRBJ2-3; a weak D match, TRBD2 (6 bases). This CDR3 comprises 17 residues. CDR1 is MGHRA, CDR2 YSYEKL, per germline. V was pared by 1 base and J by 3 bases, with 17 bases between. CDR3 protein: CASSQVGAGGMTDTQYF. For the CDR3, the DNA is TGCGCCAGCAGCCAAGTCGGCGCCGGAGGGATGACAGATACGCAGTATTTT.

With respect to this clonotype: Being one base from a much bigger clone, this may be a read error. V usage is TRBV6-1 and J usage is TRBJ2-4, with D perhaps TRBD2 (6 bases). The CDR3 loop spans 16 amino acids. The germline V gene encodes CDR1 MNHNS and CDR2 SASEGT. DNA of the CDR3: TGTGCCGGCAGTGAAGTGTTGCGGGGACCGATAAACATTCAGTACTTC. It codes for CAGSEVLRGPINIQYF.

This clonotype was counted ten times or more. This chain uses TRBV6-5 with TRBJ2-7; possibly TRBD1 for D (6 bases). The CDR3 loop spans 17 amino acids. Trimming took 0 bases from V and 0 from J, leaving 15 bases between them. CDR1 and CDR2 (germline): MNHEY, SVGAGI. The CDR3 reads CASSYSASTGSSYEQYF. The CDR3 DNA follows: TGTGCCAGCAGTTACTCGGCATCTACAGGGTCCTCCTACGAGCAGTACTTC.

This clonotype was picked up many times. The chain links TRBV28 to TRBJ1-4; D unresolved. CDR3 length: 14 amino acids. Trimming removed 5 bases at V and 5 bases at J, with 12 bases between. Germline loops: CDR1 MDHEN, CDR2 SYDVKM. The CDR3 region is CASSGVDVNEKLFF. The CDR3 DNA follows: TGTGCCAGCAGTGGCGTAGACGTGAATGAAAAACTGTTTTTT.

The genes are TRBV10-3 and TRBJ2-5; D ambiguous. The germline V and J ends were trimmed by 2 bases and 5 bases, with 6 bases remaining between them. CDR1 and CDR2 from the germline V gene are ENHRY and SYGVKD. The CDR3 is 12 residues long. CDR3 in amino acids: CAISEGSETQYF. The CDR3 DNA reads as TGTGCCATCAGTGAGGGCTCCGAGACCCAGTACTTC.

This clonotype was picked up many times. This chain connects TRBV20-1 to TRBJ2-1; TRBD1 aligns across 7 bases. Germline-derived CDR1 and CDR2 are DFQATT and SNEGSKA (reference sequence). There are 13 residues in the CDR3. V lost 4 bases, J lost 4 bases, and 4 bases stayed unmatched. The CDR3 here is CSAKGQNYNEQFF. CDR3 sequence (DNA): TGCAGTGCTAAGGGACAGAATTACAATGAGCAGTTCTTC.

In its sample, this clonotype was seen a few times. The chain carries TRBV5-1 and TRBJ2-4; 7 bases are shared with TRBD1. The CDR3 extends over 16 amino acids. Germline lookup yields CDR1 SGHRS and CDR2 YFSETQ. The V segment lost 0 bases and the J segment 0 bases; nucleotides outside the gene matches: 3. CDR3 protein: CASSLEGAQAKNIQYF. The DNA for the CDR3 is TGCGCCAGCAGCTTGGAGGGGGCGCAAGCCAAAAACATTCAGTACTTC.